One sample yielded the 25 T cell receptor beta chains listed below, sequenced in a study of blood T cell repertoires in COVID-19. Sequencing was performed with immunoSEQ multiplex PCR; in TCRdb, only in-frame clones are kept and a portion is missing. In the table there are a few hundred thousand clones, around 90% of which are singletons. Sequencing was carried out using peripheral blood. The receptors come from a woman aged 25 to 45 with COVID-19, enrolled during active disease.

This clone came up once. The CDR3 DNA is TGTGCCAGTAGTATTAGGGGGCTAGCGGGGGCTCCTTCCAAAAACATTCAGTACTTC. This sequence encodes CASSIRGLAGAPSKNIQYF. V is TRBV19 and J is TRBJ2-4; 10 bases map to TRBD2. Trimming cost V 3 bases and J 2 bases; bases outside gene matches: 13. Per germline, CDR1 LNHDA and CDR2 SQIVND (reference sequence). This CDR3 contains 19 residues.

The genes are TRBV2 and TRBJ2-7; D gene ambiguous. This CDR3 comprises 10 residues. V was trimmed by 3 bases and J by 5 bases, leaving 2 bases between them. Germline CDR1 is SNHLY and CDR2 is FYNNEI. CDR3 DNA: TGTGCCAGCAGTGACAACGAGCAGTACTTC. Encoded protein: CASSDNEQYF. The whole variable domain, remainder taken from reference TRBV2 and TRBJ2-7, is EPEVTQTPSHQVTQMGQEVILRCVPISNHLYFYWYRQILGQKVEFLVSFYNNEISEKSEIFDDQFSVERPDGSNFTLKIRSTKLEDSAMYFCASSDNEQYFGPGTRLTVT.

The chain couples TRBV18 to TRBJ1-5, with TRBD1 as a possible D gene (5 bases). V lost 3 bases, J lost 10 bases, and 13 bases lay in between. Germline lookup yields CDR1 KGHSH and CDR2 LQKENI. The CDR3 sequence is 13 residues long. CDR3 sequence reads: CASSPSDGGPQHF. For the CDR3, the DNA is TGTGCCAGCTCACCGTCCGACGGGGGACCCCAGCATTTT.

The genes are TRBV11-2 and TRBJ2-1, with a weak D call TRBD2 (5 bases). The CDR3 consists of 16 residues. The V end lost 3 bases, the J end lost 5 bases, and 17 bases lay between the germline ends. Germline V gene data show CDR1 as SGHAT and CDR2 as FQNNGV. CDR3 bases: TGTGCCAGCAGCTTCGACCGAGGGCAGAACAACAATGAGCAGTTCTTC. The encoded protein is CASSFDRGQNNNEQFF.

The rearrangement links TRBV7-9 to TRBJ2-5, with D perhaps matching TRBD2 (7 bases). Germline V CDR1 and CDR2: SEHNR, FQNEAQ (reference sequence). The CDR3 contains 14 residues. Trimming took off 7 bases at V and 5 bases at J, with 17 bases between the two ends. The CDR3 spells CASTQRGGAETQYF. CDR3 nucleotide sequence: TGTGCCAGCACCCAGAGGGGGGGCGCGGAGACCCAGTACTTC.

The V call is TRBV5-6, the J call TRBJ2-4; a possible D gene is TRBD1 (5 bases). CDR1 and CDR2 (germline): SGHDT, YYEEEE. The CDR3 runs to 12 residues. V lost 4 bases and J lost 15, with 17 bases in between. The CDR3, as DNA: TGTGCCAGCAGCCAGGGCTCAAGTTTGCGGTACTTC. Its protein product is CASSQGSSLRYF. The variable domain in full, completed from reference TRBV5-6 and TRBJ2-4, reads DAGVTQSPTHLIKTRGQQVTLRCSPKSGHDTVSWYQQALGQGPQFIFQYYEEEERQRGNFPDRFSGHQFPNYSSELNVNALLLGDSALYLCASSQGSSLRYFGAGTRLSVL.

This chain links TRBV25-1 with TRBJ2-1; tentative D call: TRBD2 (6 bases). CDR1 and CDR2 from the germline V gene are MGHDK and SYGVNS. V was cut by 3 bases and J by 4 bases, with 16 bases left in between. The CDR3 consists of 16 residues. The CDR3 DNA sequence: TGTGCCAGCAGTGACCCACCGGAGGGCGATTACAATGAGCAGTTCTTC. Residues: CASSDPPEGDYNEQFF.

The genes are TRBV30 and TRBJ2-7; 7 bases line up with TRBD1. This CDR3 contains 13 residues. The V segment lost 3 bases and the J segment 3 bases; nucleotides outside the gene matches: 5. Germline assignment: CDR1 GTSNPN and CDR2 SVGIG (reference sequence). CDR3 region: CAWSADRFYEQYV. DNA of the CDR3: TGTGCCTGGAGCGCGGACAGGTTCTACGAGCAGTACGTC.

V is TRBV28 and J is TRBJ1-5, with D possibly being TRBD1 (5 bases). CDR1 and CDR2 (germline): MDHEN, SYDVKM. V lost 6 bases, J lost 0 bases, and 18 bases lay in between. CDR3 length: 17 residues. In DNA form, the CDR3 reads TGTGCCAGCAGGCCCGGGGGGGGAGGGAATAGCAATCAGCCCCAGCATTTT. Translated, it gives CASRPGGGGNSNQPQHF.

In its sample, this clone was seen once. J is TRBJ2-2 and V is TRBV5-4; possible D gene TRBD1, 6 bases. The CDR3 is 16 amino acids. Trimming took off 7 bases at V and 0 bases at J, with 16 bases between the two ends. The germline V gene encodes CDR1 SGHNT and CDR2 YYREEE (reference sequence). CDR3 residues: CASQTLGGANTGELFF. Written as DNA, the CDR3 is TGTGCCAGCCAAACCCTAGGGGGTGCGAACACCGGGGAGCTGTTTTTT.

Only one count was recorded for this clone. The J gene is TRBJ2-7, the V gene TRBV28, with 7 nucleotides matching TRBD2. Per the germline V gene, CDR1 is MDHEN and CDR2 is SYDVKM. The J segment lost 4 bases and the V segment lost 4 bases, leaving 19 bases of the junction unmatched. This CDR3 has 18 residues. The CDR3 region has the DNA TGTGCCAGCAGTTCCAACCCCTATACGGGAGGCGTGTATTACGAGCAGTACTTC. Its protein is CASSSNPYTGGVYYEQYF.

V gene TRBV30 combines with J gene TRBJ1-1; D is perhaps TRBD1 (5 bases). This CDR3 region has 14 residues. Germline V gives CDR1 GTSNPN, CDR2 SVGIG (reference sequence). Trimming took off 3 bases at V and 1 base at J, with 12 bases between the two ends. As DNA, the CDR3 is TGTGCCTGGAGAGGGGTCTCGTGGAACACTGAAGCTTTCTTT. The encoded protein is CAWRGVSWNTEAFF.

This clone occurred once. V is TRBV5-1 and J is TRBJ2-7; 8 nucleotides agree with TRBD1. Germline V gives CDR1 SGHRS, CDR2 YFSETQ. With 3 bases clipped from V and 2 bases from J, the junction kept 4 bases outside the gene matches. The CDR3 is 14 residues long. CDR3 region: CASSSGTGAYEQYV. The CDR3 region has the DNA TGCGCCAGCAGCTCCGGGACAGGCGCCTACGAGCAGTACGTC.

The chain carries TRBV7-8 and TRBJ2-3; a weak D match, TRBD1 (7 bases). Germline lookup yields CDR1 SGHVS and CDR2 FQNEAQ. V was cut by 4 bases and J by 5 bases, with 19 bases left in between. CDR3 length: 16 amino acids. The CDR3 spells CASSSWRGPGRDTQYF. CDR3 DNA: TGTGCCAGCAGCTCCTGGAGGGGGCCAGGAAGAGATACGCAGTATTTT.

The J gene is TRBJ2-3, the V gene TRBV6-1; the D gene is possibly TRBD1 (6 bases). The CDR3 loop spans 16 amino acids. Trimming shortened V by 4 bases and J by 4 bases, and 18 bases separated the two germline ends. Per germline, CDR1 MNHNS and CDR2 SASEGT. The DNA for the CDR3 is TGTGCCAGCAGTGTGCCCGGTGGGGGCGGCGCAGATACGCAGTATTTT. Protein sequence: CASSVPGGGGADTQYF.

The rearrangement joins TRBV6-2 or TRBV6-3 to TRBJ2-4; 8 bases are shared with TRBD1. From germline, CDR1 is MNHEY and CDR2 SVGEGT. The CDR3 loop spans 15 amino acids. J was trimmed by 8 bases and V by 2 bases; bases with no gene match: 8. The CDR3 spells CASSYPTGDMDIQYF. CDR3 sequence (DNA): TGTGCCAGCAGTTACCCGACAGGGGACATGGACATTCAGTACTTC.

In this sample, this clone turned up once. The rearrangement joins TRBV28 to TRBJ1-2; 7 nucleotides align to TRBD1. CDR1 and CDR2 from the germline V gene are MDHEN and SYDVKM. Trimming removed 5 bases from V and 6 bases from J; junction bases left unmatched: 12. The CDR3 runs to 15 residues. DNA for the CDR3: TGTGCCAGCAGTATCCCGGACAGGAGCGCACATGGCTACACCTTC. Amino acid sequence: CASSIPDRSAHGYTF.

This clone was recorded only once. V usage is TRBV28 and J usage is TRBJ2-6, with D perhaps matching TRBD1 (6 bases). The CDR3 has 16 amino acids. The germline V gene has CDR1 MDHEN and CDR2 SYDVKM. The V end was cut by 6 bases, the J end by 3 bases, with 15 bases between. In DNA, the CDR3 is TGTGCCAGCAGACAAATTCAGGGGCGTGGGGCCAACGTCCTGACTTTC. Protein sequence: CASRQIQGRGANVLTF.

To note about this clone: The sample carries other DNA sequences with the same CDR3. This sequence joins TRBV7-2 and TRBJ2-3; D ambiguous. Germline values: CDR1 SGHTA, CDR2 FQGNSA. V lost 1 base to trimming and J lost 1 base, with 9 bases between them. The CDR3 length is 15 residues. CDR3 coding DNA: TGTGCCAGCAGCTTAGTGTCAGGTGGCACAGATACGCAGTATTTT. Translating gives CASSLVSGGTDTQYF.

J is TRBJ2-3 and V is TRBV12-5; 10 bases are a match to TRBD2. Germline V gene lookup returns CDR1 LGHNT and CDR2 FRNRAP. Trimming took 5 bases from V and 4 from J; bases not matched to a gene: 6. CDR3 length: 15 residues. This CDR3 reads CASGKAGGPSDTQYF. CDR3 DNA sequence: TGTGCTAGTGGTAAAGCGGGAGGGCCCTCAGATACGCAGTATTTT. The full variable domain, completed using reference TRBV12-5 and TRBJ2-3, is DARVTQTPRHKVTEMGQEVTMRCQPILGHNTVFWYRQTMMQGLELLAYFRNRAPLDDSGMPKDRFSAEMPDATLATLKIQPSEPRDSAVYFCASGKAGGPSDTQYFGPGTRLTVL.

V usage is TRBV7-2 and J usage is TRBJ2-5; TRBD1 might be the D (5 bases). The CDR3 consists of 14 residues. V was pared by 3 bases and J by 4 bases, with 12 bases between. The germline gives CDR1 SGHTA, CDR2 FQGNSA. The chain's CDR3 is CASSFNGQGETQYF. The CDR3, as DNA: TGTGCCAGCAGCTTTAACGGGCAGGGAGAGACCCAGTACTTC.

The V gene is TRBV6-5, the J gene TRBJ2-2, with no clear D. V was clipped by 6 bases and J by 3 bases, with 11 bases between them. This CDR3 has 14 residues. Per germline, CDR1 MNHEY and CDR2 SVGAGI. The CDR3 nucleotides read TGTGCCAGCAGCCCGGGTCAGTACACCGGGGAGCTGTTTTTT. It encodes CASSPGQYTGELFF.

This chain uses TRBV18 with TRBJ1-1; D remains ambiguous. V gave up 2 bases and J gave up 3 bases, with 10 bases separating them. CDR1 and CDR2 (germline): KGHSH, LQKENI. The CDR3 sequence is 14 residues long. The CDR3 region is CASSPNSMDTEAFF. The CDR3 nucleotides read TGTGCCAGCTCACCAAACTCCATGGACACTGAAGCTTTCTTT.

This clone was seen more than once but under ten times. The genes are TRBV5-4 and TRBJ2-2; TRBD1 agrees at 12 bases. V trimming: 4 bases; J trimming: 2 bases; junction bases outside the gene matches: 6. There are 17 residues in the CDR3. In germline, CDR1 is SGHNT, CDR2 YYREEE (reference sequence). The CDR3 spells CASSGRGQGANTGELFF. Here the CDR3 DNA reads TGTGCCAGCAGCGGGAGGGGACAGGGGGCAAACACCGGGGAGCTGTTTTTT.

V gene TRBV5-6 combines with J gene TRBJ2-5; TRBD1 agrees at 8 bases. Germline CDR1 reads SGHDT; CDR2 reads YYEEEE. CDR3 length equals 15 residues. The V segment lost 1 base and the J segment 3 bases; nucleotides outside the gene matches: 5. The CDR3 DNA reads TGTGCCAGCAGCTTGTTGACAGGGGCCAAAGAGACCCAGTACTTC. Translated: CASSLLTGAKETQYF.